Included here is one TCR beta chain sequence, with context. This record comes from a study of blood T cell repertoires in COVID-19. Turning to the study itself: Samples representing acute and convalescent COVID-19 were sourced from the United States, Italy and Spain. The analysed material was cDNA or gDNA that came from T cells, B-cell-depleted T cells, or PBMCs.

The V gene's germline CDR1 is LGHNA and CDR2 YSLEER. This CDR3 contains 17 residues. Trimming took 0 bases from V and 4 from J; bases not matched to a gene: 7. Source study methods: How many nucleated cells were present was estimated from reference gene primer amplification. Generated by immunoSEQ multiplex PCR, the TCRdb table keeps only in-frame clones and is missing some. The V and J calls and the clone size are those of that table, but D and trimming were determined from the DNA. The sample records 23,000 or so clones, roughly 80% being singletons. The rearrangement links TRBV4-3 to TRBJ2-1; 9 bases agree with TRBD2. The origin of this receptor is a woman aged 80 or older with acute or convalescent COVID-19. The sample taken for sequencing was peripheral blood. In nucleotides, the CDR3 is TGCGCCAGCAGCCAAGATCAGGGACTAGCATCATACAATGAGCAGTTCTTC. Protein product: CASSQDQGLASYNEQFF.